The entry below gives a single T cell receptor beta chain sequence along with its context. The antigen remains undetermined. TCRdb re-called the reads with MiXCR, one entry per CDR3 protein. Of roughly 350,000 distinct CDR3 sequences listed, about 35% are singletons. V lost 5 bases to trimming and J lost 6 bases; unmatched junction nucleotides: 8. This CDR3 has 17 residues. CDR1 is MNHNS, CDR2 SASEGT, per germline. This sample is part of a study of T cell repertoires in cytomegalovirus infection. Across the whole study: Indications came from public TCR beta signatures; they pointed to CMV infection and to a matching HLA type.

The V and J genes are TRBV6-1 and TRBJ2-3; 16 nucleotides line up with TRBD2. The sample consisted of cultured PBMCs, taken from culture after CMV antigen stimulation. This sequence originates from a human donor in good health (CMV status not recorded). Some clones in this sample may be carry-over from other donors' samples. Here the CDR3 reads CASSPGTSGRVRDTQYF. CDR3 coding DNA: TGTGCCAGCAGTCCAGGGACTAGCGGGAGGGTGAGGGATACGCAGTATTTT.